The clone carrying this T cell receptor beta chain has a handful of counts. No antigen is known for it. These data originate in a study of T cell repertoires in cytomegalovirus infection. Study as a whole: Public TCR beta signatures marked donors with CMV infection and the matching HLA. Findings of the study overall: Adding up the frequency of public TCR beta families identified people who carried CMV plus the relevant HLA.

TCRdb itself ran the reads through MiXCR, one entry per CDR3 protein. This table holds about 71,000 distinct CDR3 sequences, 20% to 25% found once. The material sequenced was CD8+ T cells from cultured PBMCs, taken from culture after CMV antigen stimulation. The receptor comes from a human donor in good health (CMV status not recorded). Some clones in this sample may be carry-over from other donors' samples.

CDR3 amino acids: CASSFADSSGNTIYF. The DNA for the CDR3 is TGTGCCAGCAGCTTCGCAGACAGCTCTGGAAACACCATATATTTT. This rearrangement joins TRBV7-2 to TRBJ1-3; a possible D gene is TRBD1 (5 bases). Germline V gene sequence: CDR1 SGHTA, CDR2 FQGNSA. Trimming removed 3 bases from V and 0 bases from J, with 9 bases in between. This CDR3 is 15 amino acids long.